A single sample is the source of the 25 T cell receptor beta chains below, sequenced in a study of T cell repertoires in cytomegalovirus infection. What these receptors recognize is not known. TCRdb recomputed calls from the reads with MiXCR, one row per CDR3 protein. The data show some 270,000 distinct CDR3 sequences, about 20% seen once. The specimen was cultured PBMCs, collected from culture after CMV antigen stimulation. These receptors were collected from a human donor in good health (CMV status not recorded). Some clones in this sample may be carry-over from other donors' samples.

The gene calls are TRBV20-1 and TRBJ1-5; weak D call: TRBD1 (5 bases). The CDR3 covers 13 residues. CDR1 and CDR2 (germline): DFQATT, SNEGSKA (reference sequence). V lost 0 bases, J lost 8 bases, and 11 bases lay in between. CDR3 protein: CSARESSGEPQHF. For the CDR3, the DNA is TGCAGTGCTAGAGAGTCGTCGGGGGAGCCCCAGCATTTT.

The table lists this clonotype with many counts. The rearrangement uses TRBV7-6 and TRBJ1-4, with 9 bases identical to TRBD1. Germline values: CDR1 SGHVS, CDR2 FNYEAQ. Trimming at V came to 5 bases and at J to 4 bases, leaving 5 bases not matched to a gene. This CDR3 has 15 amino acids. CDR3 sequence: CASSMKTGGNEKLFF. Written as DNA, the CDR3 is TGTGCCAGCAGCATGAAGACAGGGGGTAATGAAAAACTGTTTTTT.

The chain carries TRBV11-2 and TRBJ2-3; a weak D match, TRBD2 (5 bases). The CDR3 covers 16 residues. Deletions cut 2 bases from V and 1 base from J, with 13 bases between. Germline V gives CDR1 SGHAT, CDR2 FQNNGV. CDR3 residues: CASSLPLGGGTDTQYF. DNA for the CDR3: TGTGCCAGCAGCTTACCCCTAGGAGGCGGCACAGATACGCAGTATTTT.

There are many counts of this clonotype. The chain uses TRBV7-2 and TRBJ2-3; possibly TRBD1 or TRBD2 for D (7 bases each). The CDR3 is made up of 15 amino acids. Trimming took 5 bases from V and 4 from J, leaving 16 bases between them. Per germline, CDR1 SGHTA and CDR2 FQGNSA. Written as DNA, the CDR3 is TGTGCCAGCAGCCCCAGGGGGGGGGTGGCAGATACGCAGTATTTT. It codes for CASSPRGGVADTQYF.

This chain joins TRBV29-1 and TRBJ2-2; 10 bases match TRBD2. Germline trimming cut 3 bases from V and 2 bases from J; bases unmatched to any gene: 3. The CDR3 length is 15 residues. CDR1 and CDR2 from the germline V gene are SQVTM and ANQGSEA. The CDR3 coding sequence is TGCAGCGTTGACCCTAGCGGGAGTAACACCGGGGAGCTGTTTTTT. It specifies CSVDPSGSNTGELFF.

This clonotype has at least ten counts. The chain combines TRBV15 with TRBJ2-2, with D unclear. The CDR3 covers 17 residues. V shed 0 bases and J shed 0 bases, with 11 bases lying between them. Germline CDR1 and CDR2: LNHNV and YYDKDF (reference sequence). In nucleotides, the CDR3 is TGTGCCACCAGCAGAGATGTTGGTGCCGCGAACACCGGGGAGCTGTTTTTT. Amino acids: CATSRDVGAANTGELFF.

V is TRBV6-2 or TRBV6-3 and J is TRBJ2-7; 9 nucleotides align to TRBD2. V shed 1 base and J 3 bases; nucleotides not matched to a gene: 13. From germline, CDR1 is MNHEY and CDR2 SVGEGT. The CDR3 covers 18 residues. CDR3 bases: TGTGCCAGCAGTTACTTGATACTAGCGGGTGGATCCTTCTACGAGCAGTACTTC. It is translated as CASSYLILAGGSFYEQYF.

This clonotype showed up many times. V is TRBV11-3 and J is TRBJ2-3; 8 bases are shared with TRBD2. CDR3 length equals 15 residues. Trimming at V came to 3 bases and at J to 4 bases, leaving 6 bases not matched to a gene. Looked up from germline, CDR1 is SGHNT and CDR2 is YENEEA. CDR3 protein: CASSLREAGADTQYF. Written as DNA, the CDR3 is TGTGCCAGCAGCTTGCGGGAGGCCGGGGCAGATACGCAGTATTTT.

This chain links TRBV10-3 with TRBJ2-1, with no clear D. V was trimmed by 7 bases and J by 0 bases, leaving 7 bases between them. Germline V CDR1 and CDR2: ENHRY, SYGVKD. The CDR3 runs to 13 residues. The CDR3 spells CAIMESSYNEQFF. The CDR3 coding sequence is TGTGCCATCATGGAGAGCTCCTACAATGAGCAGTTCTTC.

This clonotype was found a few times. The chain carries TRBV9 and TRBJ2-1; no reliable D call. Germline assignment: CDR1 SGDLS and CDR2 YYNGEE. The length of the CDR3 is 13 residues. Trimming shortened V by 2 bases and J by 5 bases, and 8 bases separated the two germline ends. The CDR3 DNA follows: TGTGCCAGCAGCGTGTTCCTAGACAATGAGCAGTTCTTC. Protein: CASSVFLDNEQFF.

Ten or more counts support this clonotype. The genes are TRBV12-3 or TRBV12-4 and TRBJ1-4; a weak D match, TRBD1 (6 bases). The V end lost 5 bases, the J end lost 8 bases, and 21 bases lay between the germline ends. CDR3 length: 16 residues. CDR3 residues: CASSPLRGRGSEKLFF. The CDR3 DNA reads TGTGCCAGCAGTCCCCTCCGTGGCAGGGGTTCAGAAAAACTGTTTTTT.

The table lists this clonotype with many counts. The CDR3 protein is CASSLGQGGNEQFF. CDR3 DNA sequence: TGTGCCAGCAGTTTGGGACAGGGAGGCAATGAGCAGTTCTTC. The chain has TRBV7-9 and TRBJ2-1; 9 positions match TRBD1. This CDR3 contains 14 residues. J lost 6 bases, V lost 6 bases, and 6 bases had no gene match. The germline gives CDR1 SEHNR, CDR2 FQNEAQ (reference sequence).

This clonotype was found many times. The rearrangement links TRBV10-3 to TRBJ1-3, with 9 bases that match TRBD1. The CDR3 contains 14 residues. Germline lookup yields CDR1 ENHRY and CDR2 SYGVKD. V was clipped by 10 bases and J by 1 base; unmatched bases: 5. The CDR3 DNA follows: TGTGCCACACTACAGGGGGCGTCTGGAAACACCATATATTTT. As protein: CATLQGASGNTIYF.

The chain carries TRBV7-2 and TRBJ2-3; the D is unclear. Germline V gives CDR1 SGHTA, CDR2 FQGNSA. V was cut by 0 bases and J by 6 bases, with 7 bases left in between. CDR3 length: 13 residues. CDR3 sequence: CASSLANWDTQYF. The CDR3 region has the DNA TGTGCCAGCAGCTTAGCGAACTGGGATACGCAGTATTTT.

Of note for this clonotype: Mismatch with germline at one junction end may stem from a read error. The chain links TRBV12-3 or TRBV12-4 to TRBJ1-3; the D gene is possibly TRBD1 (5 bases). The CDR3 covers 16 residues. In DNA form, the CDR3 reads TGTGTCAGCAGTCCCCGTGGCAGGGTAGGGGGAAACACCATATATTTT. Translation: CVSSPRGRVGGNTIYF.

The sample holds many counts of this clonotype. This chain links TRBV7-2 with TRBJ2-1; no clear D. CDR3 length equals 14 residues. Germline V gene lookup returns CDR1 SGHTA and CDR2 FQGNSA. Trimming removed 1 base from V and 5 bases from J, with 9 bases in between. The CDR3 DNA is TGTGCCAGCAGCTTAGATCGGCACCACAATGAGCAGTTCTTC. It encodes CASSLDRHHNEQFF.

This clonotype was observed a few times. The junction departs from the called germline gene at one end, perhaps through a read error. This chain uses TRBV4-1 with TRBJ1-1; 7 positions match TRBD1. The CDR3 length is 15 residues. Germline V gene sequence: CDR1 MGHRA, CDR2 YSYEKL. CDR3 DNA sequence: TGTGCCAGCAGCCAGAGGACAGGCATGAACACTGAAGCTTTCTTT. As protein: CASSQRTGMNTEAFF.

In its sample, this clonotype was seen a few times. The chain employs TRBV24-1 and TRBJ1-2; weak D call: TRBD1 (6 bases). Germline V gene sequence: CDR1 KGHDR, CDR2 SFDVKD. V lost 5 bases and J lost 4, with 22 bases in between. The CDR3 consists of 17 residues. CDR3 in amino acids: CATSGRNRDTGTYGYTF. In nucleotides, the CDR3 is TGTGCCACCAGTGGCCGGAACCGGGACACCGGGACCTATGGCTACACCTTC.

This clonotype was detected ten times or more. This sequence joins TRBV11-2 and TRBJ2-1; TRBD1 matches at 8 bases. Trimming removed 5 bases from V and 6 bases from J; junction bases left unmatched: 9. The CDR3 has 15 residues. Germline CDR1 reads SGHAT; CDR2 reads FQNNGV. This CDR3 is CASSDGGTGLNEQFF. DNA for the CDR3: TGTGCCAGCAGCGATGGAGGGACAGGTCTCAATGAGCAGTTCTTC. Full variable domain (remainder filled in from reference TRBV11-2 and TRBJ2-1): EAGVAQSPRYKIIEKRQSVAFWCNPISGHATLYWYQQILGQGPKLLIQFQNNGVVDDSQLPKDRFSAERLKGVDSTLKIQPAKLEDSAVYLCASSDGGTGLNEQFFGPGTRLTVL.

CDR3 nucleotides: TGTGCCTGGGGAATCGGGACAGGGGGAAGTCAGGCTTTCTTT. The encoded protein is CAWGIGTGGSQAFF. This rearrangement joins TRBV30 to TRBJ1-1; 11 bases map to TRBD1. This CDR3 contains 14 residues. Unmatched junction bases numbered 13, after V lost 5 bases and J lost 11 bases. Germline loops: CDR1 GTSNPN, CDR2 SVGIG (reference sequence).

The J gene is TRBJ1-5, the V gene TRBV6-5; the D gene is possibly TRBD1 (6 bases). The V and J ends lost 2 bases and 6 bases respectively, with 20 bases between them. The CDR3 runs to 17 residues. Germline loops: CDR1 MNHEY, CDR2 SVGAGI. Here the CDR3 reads CASSYPRGSSVCQPQHF. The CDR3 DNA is TGTGCCAGCAGTTACCCCAGGGGAAGTTCGGTATGTCAGCCCCAGCATTTT.

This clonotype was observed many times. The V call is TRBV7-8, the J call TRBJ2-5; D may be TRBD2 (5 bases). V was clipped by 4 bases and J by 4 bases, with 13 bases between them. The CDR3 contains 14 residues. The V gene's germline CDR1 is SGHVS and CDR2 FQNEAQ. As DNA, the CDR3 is TGTGCCAGCAGCTATTCAGGAGGTGGAGAGACCCAGTACTTC. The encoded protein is CASSYSGGGETQYF.

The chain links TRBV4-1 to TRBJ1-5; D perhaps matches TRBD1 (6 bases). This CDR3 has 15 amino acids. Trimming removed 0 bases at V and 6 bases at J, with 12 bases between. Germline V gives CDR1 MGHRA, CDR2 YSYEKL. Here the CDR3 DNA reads TGCGCCAGCAGCCAAGAAGGGGGGCGGACTCAGCCCCAGCATTTT. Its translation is CASSQEGGRTQPQHF.

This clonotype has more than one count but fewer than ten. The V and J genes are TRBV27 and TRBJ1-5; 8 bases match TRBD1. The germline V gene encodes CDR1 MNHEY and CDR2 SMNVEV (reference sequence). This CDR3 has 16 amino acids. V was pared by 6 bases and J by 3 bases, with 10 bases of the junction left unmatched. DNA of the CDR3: TGTGCCAGCAGCAACTCCGGGACAGGTGACAATCAGCCCCAGCATTTT. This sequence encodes CASSNSGTGDNQPQHF.

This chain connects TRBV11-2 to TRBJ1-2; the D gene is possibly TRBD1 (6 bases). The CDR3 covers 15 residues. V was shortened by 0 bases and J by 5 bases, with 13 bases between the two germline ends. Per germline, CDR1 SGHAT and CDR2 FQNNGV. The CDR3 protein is CASSLDLGARYGYTF. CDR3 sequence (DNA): TGTGCCAGCAGCTTAGATCTGGGGGCGCGGTATGGCTACACCTTC.